Following are 27 T cell receptor beta chains from one sample sequenced in a study of response to subunit inactivated influenza vaccine. TCRdb reprocessed the RT-PCR reads with MiXCR, giving one entry per CDR3 protein. Of hundreds of thousands of distinct CDR3 sequences listed, 11% are singletons. The data were also submitted as part of a second study, on T cells expressing NK-cell markers. That paper adds: In generating TCR beta cDNA, 5'RACE template switching with UMIs was used.

The sequencing used PBMCs from blood, collected on the day of vaccination. The origin of the receptors is a man aged 45-65 years who received an inactivated influenza vaccine.

The genes are TRBV10-3 and TRBJ2-7; 9 nucleotides line up with TRBD1. The CDR3 length is 13 residues. The ends lost 5 bases at V and 6 bases at J; junction bases unmatched: 5. Germline values: CDR1 ENHRY, CDR2 SYGVKD. The CDR3 spells CAISRDRVTEQYF. CDR3 in DNA: TGTGCCATCAGTCGGGACAGGGTAACCGAGCAGTACTTC.

The chain joins TRBV7-9 to TRBJ2-7, with no clear D. V lost 1 base to trimming and J lost 9 bases, with 10 bases between them. Germline V lookup: CDR1 SEHNR, CDR2 FQNEAQ (reference sequence). The CDR3 extends over 12 amino acids. The CDR3 DNA reads TGTGCCAGCAGCTTAGGCCAGGCCGGGCAGTACTTC. Translated: CASSLGQAGQYF.

V gene TRBV29-1 combines with J gene TRBJ2-1; D ambiguous. Per the germline V gene, CDR1 is SQVTM and CDR2 is ANQGSEA. This CDR3 is 16 amino acids long. With 3 bases removed from V and 0 bases from J, the gap between germline ends came to 15 bases. The CDR3 DNA sequence: TGCAGCGTTGACCGGGTGACACTCATCTCCTACAATGAGCAGTTCTTC. Protein sequence: CSVDRVTLISYNEQFF.

A few counts support this clonotype. The chain links TRBV19 to TRBJ1-1; tentatively, D is TRBD1 (5 bases). Germline CDR1 reads LNHDA; CDR2 reads SQIVND (reference sequence). V gave up 6 bases and J gave up 4 bases, with 21 bases separating them. The CDR3 is 16 residues long. CDR3 bases: TGTGCCAGTAGCGATATGTGGCAGGGAGGGGCCACTGAAGCTTTCTTT. This sequence encodes CASSDMWQGGATEAFF.

This clonotype was seen repeatedly, ten times or more. This chain uses TRBV20-1 with TRBJ1-5; D uncertain. This CDR3 has 14 residues. CDR1 is DFQATT and CDR2 is SNEGSKA in the germline V gene (reference sequence). V lost 2 bases and J lost 2, with 10 bases in between. In DNA, the CDR3 is TGCAGTGCTAGAAGGAGGGAGGGCAATCAGCCCCAGCATTTT. Its protein is CSARRREGNQPQHF.

This clonotype was counted between two and nine times. The V gene is TRBV4-2, the J gene TRBJ2-1, with D uncertain. Per the germline V gene, CDR1 is LGHNA and CDR2 is YNFKEQ. Between the trimmed V and J ends, which lost 0 bases and 6 bases, there was a span of 15 bases. CDR3 size: 16 residues. The DNA for the CDR3 is TGTGCCAGCAGCCAAGACTCAGGCTCACTCTTCAATGAGCAGTTCTTC. It yields the protein CASSQDSGSLFNEQFF.

This clonotype was detected only a few times. This chain joins TRBV11-1 and TRBJ2-3; 7 bases align to TRBD1. Germline assignment: CDR1 SGHAT and CDR2 FQDESV (reference sequence). V gave up 5 bases and J gave up 2 bases; unmatched junction bases: 16. The CDR3 consists of 18 residues. CDR3 coding DNA: TGTGCCAGCAGCGCTACTAGAGCCGGGACAGCACTCACAGATACGCAGTATTTT. Protein: CASSATRAGTALTDTQYF.

The table lists this clonotype with a few counts. The genes are TRBV12-3 or TRBV12-4 and TRBJ2-1, with 7 bases lining up with TRBD2. The CDR3 length is 15 residues. Trimming cost V 7 bases and J 3 bases; bases outside gene matches: 9. The CDR3 coding sequence is TGTGCCAGCACCCAAAGGGGCGGGGGCTACAATGAGCAGTTCTTC. Translation gives CASTQRGGGYNEQFF.

The chain joins TRBV5-1 to TRBJ2-2; 7 nucleotides line up with TRBD1. The J segment lost 5 bases and the V segment lost 4 bases, leaving 8 bases of the junction unmatched. The CDR3 extends over 15 amino acids. Germline CDR1 is SGHRS and CDR2 is YFSETQ. CDR3 DNA sequence: TGCGCCAGCAGCCTCCGGGACAGACGAACCGGGGAGCTGTTTTTT. It specifies CASSLRDRRTGELFF.

This clonotype was seen at least ten times. One end of the junction varies from germline; a read error may be responsible. This rearrangement joins TRBV3-1 to TRBJ2-2, with 9 bases that match TRBD2. CDR1 LGHDT and CDR2 YNNKEL come from the germline V gene (reference sequence). The CDR3 runs 15 residues. The DNA for the CDR3 is TGTGCCAGCAGGCAAGCGGGAGGGAACACCGGGGAGCTGTTTTTT. This sequence encodes CASRQAGGNTGELFF.

This clonotype has just a few counts. This chain links TRBV4-2 with TRBJ2-5; D may be TRBD2 (6 bases). The CDR3 contains 15 residues. Germline CDR1 and CDR2: LGHNA and YNFKEQ. V was shortened by 6 bases and J by 3 bases, with 17 bases between the two germline ends. CDR3 coding DNA: TGTGCCAGCAGTCATCCCGGGACTGGGAAAGAGACCCAGTACTTC. It specifies CASSHPGTGKETQYF.

This clonotype was detected only a few times. V is TRBV6-2 or TRBV6-3 and J is TRBJ2-3, with D possibly matching TRBD2 (6 bases). Germline V gene lookup returns CDR1 MNHEY and CDR2 SVGEGT. This CDR3 comprises 21 residues. V was pared by 0 bases and J by 3 bases, with 28 bases between. CDR3 residues: CASSYSKMPGDPAVATDTQYF. The CDR3 DNA follows: TGTGCCAGCAGTTACTCAAAAATGCCGGGAGATCCAGCGGTAGCGACAGATACGCAGTATTTT.

This clonotype was seen at least ten times. The chain recombines TRBV29-1 with TRBJ1-2; maybe TRBD1 (5 bases). The CDR3 totals 13 residues. V lost 5 bases to trimming and J lost 0 bases, with 10 bases between them. Germline V CDR1 and CDR2: SQVTM, ANQGSEA. The CDR3 protein is CSVRQQANYGYTF. The CDR3 bases are TGCAGCGTTCGGCAACAGGCTAACTATGGCTACACCTTC. Full variable domain (outside the CDR3, taken from reference TRBV29-1 and TRBJ1-2): SAVISQKPSRDICQRGTSLTIQCQVDSQVTMMFWYRQQPGQSLTLIATANQGSEATYESGFVIDKFPISRPNLTFSTLTVSNMSPEDSSIYLCSVRQQANYGYTFGSGTRLTVV.

The J gene is TRBJ2-3, the V gene TRBV6-4; 10 bases match TRBD2. CDR3 size: 14 residues. From germline, CDR1 is MRHNA and CDR2 SNTAGT. With 4 bases clipped from V and 5 bases from J, the junction kept 3 bases outside the gene matches. The CDR3 reads CASSVAGGIDTQYF. The CDR3 DNA reads TGTGCCAGCAGTGTAGCGGGAGGAATAGATACGCAGTATTTT.

This clonotype was recorded a few times. The rearrangement links TRBV10-3 to TRBJ2-7, with TRBD2 matching 9 bases. V lost 4 bases and J lost 6; bases outside the gene matches: 7. The CDR3 totals 14 residues. Germline CDR1 ENHRY, CDR2 SYGVKD. CDR3 sequence reads: CAISGVAGVSEQYF. The CDR3, as DNA: TGTGCCATCAGTGGGGTAGCGGGAGTGAGCGAGCAGTACTTC.

The chain has TRBV20-1 and TRBJ2-7; D unclear. CDR3 length equals 14 residues. Germline CDR1 reads DFQATT; CDR2 reads SNEGSKA (reference sequence). The V end lost 0 bases, the J end lost 0 bases, and 9 bases lay between the germline ends. The CDR3 DNA is TGCAGTGCTAGAGACAGACTCTTCTCCTACGAGCAGTACTTC. It encodes CSARDRLFSYEQYF.

The CDR3 coding sequence is TGTGCCATCAGCAGACTCCCCTATGGCTACACCTTC. Protein product: CAISRLPYGYTF. The V and J genes are TRBV10-3 and TRBJ1-2; D is uncertain. This CDR3 comprises 12 residues. Germline V gene lookup returns CDR1 ENHRY and CDR2 SYGVKD. V lost 6 bases and J 4 bases, leaving 9 bases between the germline ends.

This clonotype was seen a few times. This chain connects TRBV28 to TRBJ2-7; D gene unclear. This CDR3 has 12 amino acids. In germline, CDR1 is MDHEN, CDR2 SYDVKM. V lost 6 bases and J 2 bases, leaving 8 bases between the germline ends. CDR3 protein: CASRKGPYEQYF. The CDR3 bases are TGTGCCAGCAGAAAAGGGCCCTACGAGCAGTACTTC.

The J gene is TRBJ2-7, the V gene TRBV6-2 or TRBV6-3; weak D call: TRBD2 (6 bases). V was trimmed by 1 base and J by 7 bases, leaving 14 bases between them. The germline V gene has CDR1 MNHEY and CDR2 SVGEGT. The CDR3 extends over 14 amino acids. CDR3 residues: CASSYWTATREQYF. Here the CDR3 DNA reads TGTGCCAGCAGTTACTGGACCGCGACTAGGGAGCAGTACTTC.

This chain uses TRBV10-3 with TRBJ2-3; 10 nucleotides match TRBD2. Per germline, CDR1 ENHRY and CDR2 SYGVKD. The CDR3 contains 15 residues. Unmatched junction bases numbered 3, after V lost 6 bases and J lost 0 bases. The CDR3 nucleotides are TGTGCCATCAGCTGGACTAGCGGAAGCACAGATACGCAGTATTTT. It specifies CAISWTSGSTDTQYF.

There are a few counts of this clonotype. The chain employs TRBV3-1 and TRBJ2-6; D is possibly TRBD2 (5 bases). Trimming cost V 4 bases and J 11 bases, with 15 bases left between them. Germline CDR1 LGHDT, CDR2 YNNKEL (reference sequence). The CDR3 runs 14 residues. CDR3 loop: CASSPRGRRDVLTF. The DNA for the CDR3 is TGTGCCAGCAGCCCCCGGGGTCGGCGGGACGTCCTGACTTTC.

This clonotype was seen only a few times. The V call is TRBV20-1, the J call TRBJ1-6; a weak D match, TRBD1 (5 bases). The CDR3 is made up of 18 amino acids. Per the germline V gene, CDR1 is DFQATT and CDR2 is SNEGSKA (reference sequence). V lost 0 bases and J 0 bases, leaving 15 bases between the germline ends. The CDR3 DNA reads as TGCAGTGCTAGAGATATGACTCGGGGACTCTCCTATAATTCACCCCTCCACTTT. Protein sequence: CSARDMTRGLSYNSPLHF.

V is TRBV5-1 and J is TRBJ1-1; no definite D call. Trimming pared 4 bases from V and 2 bases from J, leaving 15 bases between. The CDR3 loop spans 15 amino acids. The germline V gene has CDR1 SGHRS and CDR2 YFSETQ. CDR3 residues: CASSPPGRANTEAFF. In DNA form, the CDR3 reads TGCGCCAGCAGCCCCCCGGGGAGGGCCAACACTGAAGCTTTCTTT. The full variable domain, completed using reference TRBV5-1 and TRBJ1-1, is KAGVTQTPRYLIKTRGQQVTLSCSPISGHRSVSWYQQTPGQGLQFLFEYFSETQRNKGNFPGRFSGRQFSNSRSEMNVSTLELGDSALYLCASSPPGRANTEAFFGQGTRLTVV.

This clonotype was counted between two and nine times. The chain combines TRBV5-1 with TRBJ1-1; possible D gene TRBD1, 5 bases. From germline, CDR1 is SGHRS and CDR2 YFSETQ. CDR3 length: 18 residues. The V end was cut by 0 bases, the J end by 3 bases, with 21 bases between. CDR3 loop: CASSLAGVPGRSDTEAFF. The CDR3 DNA sequence: TGCGCCAGCAGCTTGGCCGGAGTCCCGGGACGGTCGGACACTGAAGCTTTCTTT.

The chain couples TRBV20-1 to TRBJ1-6; D may be TRBD1 (6 bases). This CDR3 spans 17 amino acids. The V and J ends lost 0 bases and 7 bases respectively, with 19 bases between them. The germline gives CDR1 DFQATT, CDR2 SNEGSKA (reference sequence). CDR3 region: CSARDQRITGRNSPLHF. CDR3 DNA: TGCAGTGCTAGAGATCAAAGAATTACAGGGCGGAATTCACCCCTCCACTTT.

This clonotype was counted only a few times. The rearrangement uses TRBV5-5 and TRBJ1-6, with 9 bases aligning to TRBD1. Germline lookup yields CDR1 SGHKS and CDR2 YYEKEE (reference sequence). CDR3 length equals 18 residues. J was trimmed by 9 bases and V by 0 bases; bases with no gene match: 13. CDR3 loop: CASSLVRDRVSSGSPLHF. The CDR3, as DNA: TGTGCCAGCAGCTTGGTTAGGGACAGGGTATCTTCTGGTTCACCCCTCCACTTT.

This clonotype was seen more than once but under ten times. The chain couples TRBV5-5 to TRBJ2-3; D gene uncertain. Germline CDR1 and CDR2: SGHKS and YYEKEE (reference sequence). V was shortened by 0 bases and J by 2 bases, with 4 bases between the two germline ends. CDR3 length: 13 residues. This CDR3 is CASSLAFTDTQYF. The CDR3 nucleotides are TGTGCCAGCAGCTTGGCCTTCACAGATACGCAGTATTTT.